Sequencing of this TCR beta chain was carried out in a study of shared clonotypes between healthy human individuals. Study-level findings and limits: The expectation was that sequencing depth would affect clonotype sharing among donors.

The data were produced by immunoSEQ multiplex PCR, yet TCRdb's version contains in-frame clones alone and is incomplete. The sample shows about 1.1 million clones, more than 75% of them seen only once. The CDR3 consists of 10 residues. Germline V gives CDR1 SGHNT, CDR2 YENEEA. With 3 bases removed from V and 12 bases from J, the gap between germline ends came to 6 bases. On this clone: Antigen: not known.

The authors divided CD4+ cells into CD45RA+ naive and CD45RA-negative memory subsets. This chain connects TRBV11-3 to TRBJ1-5, with D hard to call. The clonotype comes from a young man in good health. Some clones in this sample may be carry-over from other donors' samples. Sequencing input: memory CD4+ T cells from PBMCs. Stated subset: CD45RA-negative fraction. This chain's CDR3 is CASSFPGQHF. The CDR3 nucleotides are TGTGCCAGCAGCTTCCCGGGCCAGCATTTT.